This TCR beta chain derives from a study of cytomegalovirus exposure and HLA in healthy donors. PCR involved 60 Vbeta and 13 Jbeta primers. The table came from immunoSEQ multiplex PCR; TCRdb's copy has only in-frame clones and leaves some out. This table holds about 150,000 clones, around 80% found once. V was trimmed by 4 bases and J by 8 bases, leaving 11 bases between them. Germline V gives CDR1 SNHLY, CDR2 FYNNEI. This CDR3 has 13 residues. The TCR was taken from a man in his thirties or forties in good health and CMV-seropositive. Sequencing used PBMCs. The V and J genes are TRBV2 and TRBJ1-4; no clear D. CDR3 bases: TGTGCCAGCAGTGTAGCCCCTAGGGAAAAACTGTTTTTT. Translation gives CASSVAPREKLFF.